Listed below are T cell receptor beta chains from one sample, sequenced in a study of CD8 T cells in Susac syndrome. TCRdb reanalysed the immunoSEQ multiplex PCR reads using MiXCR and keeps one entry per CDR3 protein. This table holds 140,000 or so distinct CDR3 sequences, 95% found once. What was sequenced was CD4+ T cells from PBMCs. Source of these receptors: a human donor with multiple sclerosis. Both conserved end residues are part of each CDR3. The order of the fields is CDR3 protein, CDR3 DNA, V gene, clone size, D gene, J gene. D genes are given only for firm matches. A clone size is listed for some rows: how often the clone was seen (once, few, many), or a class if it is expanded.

CSARDLRGGGTYEQYF TGCAGTGCTAGAGACCTAAGGGGGGGCGGGACCTACGAGCAGTACTTC TRBV20-1 NA NA TRBJ2-7
CASSKGAWEQFF TGTGCCAGTAGTAAGGGGGCTTGGGAGCAGTTCTTC TRBV19 NA TRBD1 TRBJ2-1
CASSQAHMYQETQYF TGTGCCAGCAGCCAAGCCCACATGTACCAAGAGACCCAGTACTTC TRBV3-1 NA NA TRBJ2-5
CSAGTSGYNEQFF TGCAGCGCCGGGACTAGCGGGTACAATGAGCAGTTCTTC TRBV29-1 NA TRBD2 TRBJ2-1
CASHGLSSGANVLTF TGTGCCAGCCATGGGCTGAGCTCTGGGGCCAACGTCCTGACTTTC TRBV27 NA NA TRBJ2-6
CASSPRDRADEQFF TGCGCCAGCAGCCCCCGGGACAGGGCCGATGAGCAGTTCTTC TRBV4-1 once TRBD1 TRBJ2-1
CATSSGSYNEQFF TGTGCCACCAGCAGCGGATCCTACAATGAGCAGTTCTTC TRBV12-3/TRBV12-4 NA NA TRBJ2-1
CASSYSISEGSPLHF TGTGCCAGCAGTTACTCGATAAGTGAAGGCTCACCCCTCCACTTT TRBV6-5 once NA TRBJ1-6
CSASYSAGSGNTIYF TGCAGTGCTAGTTACTCTGCTGGATCTGGAAACACCATATATTTT TRBV20-1 NA NA TRBJ1-3
CASGVFGDNEQFF TGTGCCAGCGGGGTATTCGGCGATAATGAGCAGTTCTTC TRBV3-1 NA NA TRBJ2-1
CASYRDYNEQFF TGTGCCAGTTACAGGGACTACAATGAGCAGTTCTTC TRBV27 NA NA TRBJ2-1
CSARGDRVDEQYF TGCAGTGCTAGGGGGGACAGGGTCGACGAGCAGTACTTC TRBV20-1 NA TRBD1 TRBJ2-7
CASTFRATAHEQYF TGTGCCAGCACCTTCCGGGCCACGGCCCACGAGCAGTACTTC TRBV12-3/TRBV12-4 NA NA TRBJ2-7
CASSRAAGELFF TGTGCCAGCAGCCGGGCGGCCGGGGAGCTGTTTTTT TRBV3-1 few NA TRBJ2-2
CASSPTEGTTHAGQYF TGTGCCAGCTCACCTACGGAAGGGACTACCCACGCGGGGCAGTACTTC TRBV18 NA TRBD2 TRBJ2-7
CSAAPTSGSGVETQYF TGCAGTGCCGCGCCCACTAGCGGGAGCGGGGTGGAGACCCAGTACTTC TRBV20-1 NA TRBD2 TRBJ2-5
CASSPRPGQHYEQYF TGTGCCAGCAGTCCCCGCCCGGGACAGCACTACGAGCAGTACTTC TRBV12-3/TRBV12-4 NA TRBD1 TRBJ2-7
CSARGTGTGVSYEQYF TGCAGTGCTAGAGGTACCGGGACGGGGGTCTCCTACGAGCAGTACTTC TRBV20-1 NA NA TRBJ2-7
CASSRDRFFAANEKLFF TGTGCCAGCAGCCGGGACAGGTTTTTCGCTGCTAATGAAAAACTGTTTTTT TRBV3-1 NA TRBD1 TRBJ1-4
CASSDGGAGYTF TGTGCCAGCAGTGACGGGGGCGCCGGCTACACCTTC TRBV6-1 few NA TRBJ1-2
CASSPSTAYNQPQHF TGTGCCAGCAGTCCGTCTACAGCGTACAATCAGCCCCAGCATTTT TRBV12-3/TRBV12-4 NA NA TRBJ1-5
CSAHRGGSGNEQFF TGCAGTGCCCATCGTGGGGGTTCCGGTAATGAGCAGTTCTTC TRBV20-1 NA NA TRBJ2-1
CSVLDRGGQPQHF TGCAGCGTCCTAGACAGGGGTGGGCAGCCCCAGCATTTT TRBV29-1 NA TRBD1 TRBJ1-5
CSARKGQGNTGELFF TGCAGTGCTAGGAAGGGACAGGGGAACACCGGGGAGCTGTTTTTT TRBV20-1 NA TRBD1 TRBJ2-2
CASTPGRRNSYNEQFF TGTGCCAGCACCCCGGGGCGGCGCAACTCCTACAATGAGCAGTTCTTC TRBV12-3/TRBV12-4 NA NA TRBJ2-1
CASSQEPVGQPQHF TGTGCCAGCTCACAGGAGCCTGTTGGTCAGCCCCAGCATTTT TRBV18 few NA TRBJ1-5
CASSDSGATSGIQETQYF TGTGCCAGCAGTGACTCGGGGGCGACTAGCGGAATCCAAGAGACCCAGTACTTC TRBV2 NA TRBD2 TRBJ2-5
CSARTGGSEAFF TGCAGTGCCAGGACAGGGGGGAGTGAAGCTTTCTTT TRBV20-1 NA TRBD1 TRBJ1-1
CASSSTITGLYNEQFF TGCGCCAGCAGCTCTACAATAACCGGACTTTACAATGAGCAGTTCTTC TRBV5-1 NA NA TRBJ2-1
CSARDTGGSPLHF TGCAGTGCTAGAGATACAGGGGGTTCACCCCTCCACTTT TRBV20-1 NA TRBD1 TRBJ1-6
CSAGGPPHNEQFF TGCAGTGCTGGAGGGCCTCCCCACAATGAGCAGTTCTTC TRBV20-1 NA NA TRBJ2-1
CSVEARTAQETQYF TGCAGCGTTGAAGCACGGACAGCGCAAGAGACCCAGTACTTC TRBV29-1 NA NA TRBJ2-5
CASSQDFGPANTEAFF TGTGCCAGCAGCCAAGATTTTGGACCAGCAAACACTGAAGCTTTCTTT TRBV14 NA NA TRBJ1-1
CSAREPLLGRYEQYF TGCAGTGCTAGAGAACCTCTCCTCGGCCGCTACGAGCAGTACTTC TRBV20-1 NA NA TRBJ2-7
CASRTSGQLSNQPQHF TGTGCCAGCAGGACTTCGGGACAGCTTAGCAATCAGCCCCAGCATTTT TRBV6-1 NA TRBD1 TRBJ1-5
CASSLGLAEGNEQFF TGCGCCAGCAGCTTGGGACTAGCGGAAGGCAATGAGCAGTTCTTC TRBV5-1 NA TRBD2 TRBJ2-1
CASSGYLVTNYGYTF TGTGCCAGCAGCGGATACTTAGTAACTAACTATGGCTACACCTTC TRBV9 NA NA TRBJ1-2
CASSSTPSGAYNEQFF TGCGCCAGCAGCTCTACCCCCAGCGGGGCCTACAATGAGCAGTTCTTC TRBV5-1 NA TRBD2 TRBJ2-1
CASRTVPLEAFF TGTGCCAGCAGGACTGTCCCCCTTGAAGCTTTCTTT TRBV28 NA NA TRBJ1-1
CSAKDRVGEQFF TGCAGTGCTAAGGACAGGGTTGGTGAGCAGTTCTTC TRBV20-1 NA TRBD1 TRBJ2-1
CASRRTGSEQYF TGTGCCAGCAGGCGAACAGGGTCCGAGCAGTACTTC TRBV3-1 NA NA TRBJ2-7
CASSPGSRTSSYYEQYF TGCGCCAGCAGCCCCGGCAGTAGGACAAGTTCTTACTACGAGCAGTACTTC TRBV4-1 NA NA TRBJ2-7
CAWDDRDTGGYTF TGTGCCTGGGATGACAGGGATACAGGTGGCTACACCTTC TRBV30 NA TRBD1 TRBJ1-2
CSAPGQGISPLHF TGCAGTGCGCCGGGACAGGGGATCTCACCCCTCCACTTT TRBV20-1 once TRBD1 TRBJ1-6
CSAGTQGGEQYF TGCAGTGCCGGGACCCAGGGGGGCGAGCAGTACTTC TRBV20-1 NA NA TRBJ2-7
CAWSESQIQPQHF TGTGCCTGGAGTGAGTCGCAGATCCAGCCCCAGCATTTT TRBV30 NA NA TRBJ1-5
CSVERQGGIQYF TGCAGCGTTGAACGACAGGGAGGGATTCAGTACTTC TRBV29-1 NA NA TRBJ2-4
CASSSGTGAGNTIYF TGTGCCAGTAGTTCCGGGACAGGCGCGGGAAACACCATATATTTT TRBV19 NA TRBD1 TRBJ1-3
CSAPELRGQDTQYF TGCAGTGCTCCCGAACTCAGGGGGCAAGATACGCAGTATTTT TRBV20-1 NA TRBD1 TRBJ2-3
CASSNPGLTFTDTQYF TGCGCCAGCAGCAACCCGGGACTAACCTTCACAGATACGCAGTATTTT TRBV4-1 NA TRBD2 TRBJ2-3
CASSFTWGSSYEQYF TGTGCCAGCAGCTTCACGTGGGGCTCCTCCTACGAGCAGTACTTC TRBV5-6 NA NA TRBJ2-7
CASSFQGNTEAFF TGTGCCAGCAGTTTTCAGGGGAACACTGAAGCTTTCTTT TRBV12-3/TRBV12-4 few NA TRBJ1-1
CSVRGQSYEQYF TGCAGCGTTCGGGGACAGTCCTACGAGCAGTACTTC TRBV29-1 NA TRBD1 TRBJ2-7